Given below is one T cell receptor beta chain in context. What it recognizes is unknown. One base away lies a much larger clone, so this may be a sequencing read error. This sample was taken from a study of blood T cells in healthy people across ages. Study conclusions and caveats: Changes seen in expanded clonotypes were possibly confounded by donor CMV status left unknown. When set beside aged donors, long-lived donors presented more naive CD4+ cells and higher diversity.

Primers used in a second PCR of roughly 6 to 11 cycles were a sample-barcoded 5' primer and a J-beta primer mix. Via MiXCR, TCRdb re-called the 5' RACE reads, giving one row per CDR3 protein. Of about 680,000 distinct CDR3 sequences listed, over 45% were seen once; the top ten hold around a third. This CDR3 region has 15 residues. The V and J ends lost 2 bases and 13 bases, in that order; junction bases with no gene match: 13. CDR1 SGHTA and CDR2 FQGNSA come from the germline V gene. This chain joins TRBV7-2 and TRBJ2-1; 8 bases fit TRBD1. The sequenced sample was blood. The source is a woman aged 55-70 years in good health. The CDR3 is CASSLNKGTGETQFF. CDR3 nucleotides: TGTGCCAGCAGCTTAAATAAAGGGACAGGAGAGACCCAGTTCTTC.